Presented here are 31 T cell receptor beta chains from one specimen sequenced in a study of blood T cell repertoires in COVID-19. Only in-frame clones appear in the TCRdb table, and some are missing; sequencing was by immunoSEQ multiplex PCR. The repertoire includes a few hundred thousand clones, about 90% of them detected once, and more than 1.5% sits in the top ten. The sequenced material came from PBMCs or T cells enriched from blood (not recorded which). The receptors derive from a woman aged 60 to 75 who had recovered from COVID-19.

The chain employs TRBV6-4 and TRBJ2-7, with 9 nucleotides matching TRBD2. Unmatched junction bases numbered 22, after V lost 9 bases and J lost 7 bases. In germline, CDR1 is MRHNA, CDR2 SNTAGT. The CDR3 contains 17 residues. DNA for the CDR3: TGTGCCAGGAACGTATTGAGCGGGAGGTTACCTACGAAGGAGCAGTACTTC. Amino acid sequence: CARNVLSGRLPTKEQYF.

V gene TRBV6-5 combines with J gene TRBJ1-2; D ambiguous. The V end lost 2 bases, the J end lost 2 bases, and 15 bases lay between the germline ends. The length of the CDR3 is 16 residues. The germline gives CDR1 MNHEY, CDR2 SVGAGI. The CDR3 protein is CASSYRDSPTNYGYTF. DNA of the CDR3: TGTGCCAGCAGTTACCGTGATAGTCCCACGAACTATGGCTACACCTTC.

The genes are TRBV10-1 and TRBJ2-1, with 9 bases fitting TRBD2. Germline V CDR1 and CDR2: WNHNN, SYGVQD (reference sequence). V lost 6 bases and J lost 14; bases outside the gene matches: 11. CDR3 size: 13 residues. The CDR3 DNA sequence: TGCGCCAGCAGGGACCAGAGGCCTAGCGGGGAGTTCTTC. This sequence encodes CASRDQRPSGEFF.

This clone was counted between two and nine times. The DNA of the CDR3 is TGTGCCAGCAGCTTAGCGCCCCGGCAGGGTCGAAGCATTCAGTACTTC. Translating it yields CASSLAPRQGRSIQYF. The chain employs TRBV7-9 and TRBJ2-4; TRBD1 might be the D (5 bases). This CDR3 has 16 residues. Trimming stripped 0 bases from V and 9 bases from J, with 18 bases between. Germline V gives CDR1 SEHNR, CDR2 FQNEAQ (reference sequence).

The chain uses TRBV18 and TRBJ1-6; 7 bases match TRBD1. V was pared by 3 bases and J by 9 bases, with 11 bases of the junction left unmatched. The CDR3 contains 16 residues. In germline, CDR1 is KGHSH, CDR2 LQKENI. DNA of the CDR3: TGTGCCAGCTCACCGGGTCCAGGGGGACGAGGTTCACCCCTCCACTTT. This codes for CASSPGPGGRGSPLHF. The entire variable domain, with the rest obtained from reference TRBV18 and TRBJ1-6, is as follows: NAGVMQNPRHLVRRRGQEARLRCSPMKGHSHVYWYRQLPEEGLKFMVYLQKENIIDESGMPKERFSAEFPKEGPSILRIQQVVRGDSAAYFCASSPGPGGRGSPLHFGNGTRLTVT.

This clone appeared a single time. The J gene is TRBJ2-7, the V gene TRBV5-1; unclear D gene. This CDR3 is 15 amino acids long. Germline assignment: CDR1 SGHRS and CDR2 YFSETQ. The germline V and J ends were trimmed by 0 bases and 2 bases, with 12 bases remaining between them. In nucleotides, the CDR3 is TGCGCCAGCAGCTTGGCACTTGGGCAGGCCTACGAGCAGTACTTC. Encoded protein: CASSLALGQAYEQYF.

The chain links TRBV24-1 to TRBJ2-3, with 14 nucleotides matching TRBD2. The junction had 3 bases not matched to a gene; V was cut back by 5 bases and J by 6 bases. The CDR3 sequence is 15 residues long. CDR1 is KGHDR and CDR2 is SFDVKD in the germline V gene. CDR3 sequence: CATSGTSGGLDTQYF. CDR3 sequence (DNA): TGTGCCACCAGTGGGACTAGCGGGGGGCTGGATACGCAGTATTTT.

V usage is TRBV7-9 and J usage is TRBJ1-1; D gene unclear. CDR3 length: 14 residues. The germline V gene has CDR1 SEHNR and CDR2 FQNEAQ (reference sequence). Between the trimmed V and J ends, which lost 10 bases and 4 bases, there was a span of 19 bases. The CDR3, as DNA: TGTGCCACCCTCCAATGGGCCGTCGGCACTGAAGCTTTCTTT. Protein: CATLQWAVGTEAFF.

The chain recombines TRBV5-1 with TRBJ1-2; D gene ambiguous. Per the germline V gene, CDR1 is SGHRS and CDR2 is YFSETQ. The CDR3 length is 14 residues. V lost 4 bases and J lost 7, with 17 bases in between. CDR3 sequence reads: CASSAGQPGSGYTF. DNA of the CDR3: TGCGCCAGCAGCGCGGGTCAGCCTGGGAGTGGCTACACCTTC. The full variable domain, completed using reference TRBV5-1 and TRBJ1-2, is KAGVTQTPRYLIKTRGQQVTLSCSPISGHRSVSWYQQTPGQGLQFLFEYFSETQRNKGNFPGRFSGRQFSNSRSEMNVSTLELGDSALYLCASSAGQPGSGYTFGSGTRLTVV.

The rearrangement joins TRBV5-1 to TRBJ1-5, with 7 nucleotides matching TRBD1. This CDR3 comprises 15 residues. Germline assignment: CDR1 SGHRS and CDR2 YFSETQ. Trimming removed 4 bases from V and 4 bases from J; junction bases left unmatched: 8. DNA for the CDR3: TGCGCCAGCAGCCCTTGGACAGGCCCAAATCAGCCCCAGCATTTT. Protein sequence: CASSPWTGPNQPQHF.

The chain's CDR3 is CASSPLGGSYNEQFF. In nucleotides, the CDR3 is TGTGCCAGCAGTCCCCTCGGGGGCTCCTACAATGAGCAGTTCTTC. The chain has TRBV28 and TRBJ2-1, with a tentative D call TRBD2 (6 bases). Germline CDR1 MDHEN, CDR2 SYDVKM. This CDR3 is 15 amino acids long. Deletions cut 5 bases from V and 0 bases from J, with 11 bases between.

The chain employs TRBV9 and TRBJ2-2; 7 nucleotides line up with TRBD1. V dropped 3 bases and J dropped 3; count of bases not matched to a gene: 5. CDR1 is SGDLS and CDR2 is YYNGEE in the germline V gene. The CDR3 length is 15 residues. CDR3 amino acids: CASSAGTAYTGELFF. The CDR3 DNA sequence: TGTGCCAGCAGCGCTGGGACAGCTTACACCGGGGAGCTGTTTTTT.

The chain links TRBV7-9 to TRBJ2-5, with D unclear. The CDR3 has 11 residues. Germline V gene lookup returns CDR1 SEHNR and CDR2 FQNEAQ (reference sequence). V was clipped by 5 bases and J by 5 bases, with 6 bases between them. The CDR3: CASSASETQYF. In nucleotides, the CDR3 is TGTGCCAGCAGCGCAAGCGAGACCCAGTACTTC.

J is TRBJ2-3 and V is TRBV28; unclear D gene. There are 14 residues in the CDR3. Germline loops: CDR1 MDHEN, CDR2 SYDVKM. V was cut by 2 bases and J by 2 bases, with 8 bases left in between. The CDR3 coding sequence is TGTGCCAGCAGTTTAGGAGACCTCACAGATACGCAGTATTTT. It specifies CASSLGDLTDTQYF.

This clone was seen once. This rearrangement joins TRBV30 to TRBJ1-1; D not resolved. The V gene's germline CDR1 is GTSNPN and CDR2 SVGIG (reference sequence). Trimming removed 2 bases from V and 2 bases from J, with 12 bases in between. This CDR3 region has 14 residues. The CDR3 region is CAWSPNLINTEAFF. CDR3 bases: TGTGCCTGGAGTCCCAACTTGATAAACACTGAAGCTTTCTTT.

The rearrangement links TRBV18 to TRBJ2-5; D call uncertain. The CDR3 totals 14 residues. CDR1 and CDR2 from the germline V gene are KGHSH and LQKENI. V dropped 0 bases and J dropped 5 bases, with 10 bases sitting between them. The CDR3 protein is CASSPPGLSETQYF. In DNA form, the CDR3 reads TGTGCCAGCTCACCACCGGGCCTATCGGAGACCCAGTACTTC.

This clone appeared a few times. This chain joins TRBV7-2 and TRBJ1-1; D not certain. Germline CDR1 reads SGHTA; CDR2 reads FQGNSA. V shed 5 bases and J shed 1 base, with 11 bases lying between them. The CDR3 is made up of 14 amino acids. DNA for the CDR3: TGTGCCAGCAGCCTAAGGAGAGGGAACACTGAAGCTTTCTTT. This codes for CASSLRRGNTEAFF.

A few counts support this clone. The junction differs from germline at one of its ends, possibly a read error. The chain couples TRBV2 to TRBJ1-1, with D perhaps TRBD1 (6 bases). Germline assignment: CDR1 SNHLY and CDR2 FYNNEI. The CDR3 runs 8 residues. CDR3 in DNA: TGTGCCAGCACCAGGGGACCCTTT. Its protein is CASTRGPF.

Here the CDR3 reads CASSLLGDMNTEAFF. In DNA, the CDR3 is TGCGCCAGCAGCCTCTTAGGGGACATGAACACTGAAGCTTTCTTT. The chain has TRBV5-1 and TRBJ1-1; a possible D gene is TRBD1 (6 bases). V dropped 4 bases and J dropped 0 bases, with 13 bases sitting between them. The CDR3 loop spans 15 amino acids. The germline V gene has CDR1 SGHRS and CDR2 YFSETQ.

This chain uses TRBV19 with TRBJ1-6; 10 nucleotides agree with TRBD1. With 4 bases clipped from V and 8 bases from J, the junction kept 8 bases outside the gene matches. The CDR3 is 16 amino acids. From germline, CDR1 is LNHDA and CDR2 SQIVND (reference sequence). The CDR3 bases are TGTGCCAGTAGTACGACGTGGGGGACAGGGGATTCACCCCTCCACTTT. It specifies CASSTTWGTGDSPLHF.

The V gene is TRBV18, the J gene TRBJ2-3; 8 bases agree with TRBD1. V lost 2 bases to trimming and J lost 4 bases; unmatched junction nucleotides: 8. The CDR3 loop spans 16 amino acids. Germline V lookup: CDR1 KGHSH, CDR2 LQKENI. For the CDR3, the DNA is TGTGCCAGCTCACCAAGCGCGACAGGGGCCCCAGATACGCAGTATTTT. Translated: CASSPSATGAPDTQYF.

CDR3 protein: CASSRGQGSGNTIYF. The CDR3 region has the DNA TGTGCCAGCAGCCGTGGCCAGGGCTCTGGAAACACCATATATTTT. The chain employs TRBV4-2 and TRBJ1-3; a weak D match, TRBD1 (5 bases). The ends were cut back, 4 bases at V and 0 bases at J, with 10 bases in the middle. The CDR3 is made up of 15 amino acids. Germline loops: CDR1 LGHNA, CDR2 YNFKEQ.

V and J are TRBV7-3 and TRBJ2-2; TRBD2 matches at 14 bases. V shed 11 bases and J 13 bases; nucleotides not matched to a gene: 12. Germline V gene lookup returns CDR1 SGHTA and CDR2 FQGTGA. The CDR3 extends over 14 amino acids. CDR3 DNA sequence: TGTGCCTCGTCTCGACTAGCGGGAGGGCCCCGGCTGTTTTTT. Protein sequence: CASSRLAGGPRLFF.

J is TRBJ1-5 and V is TRBV4-2; D ambiguous. Deletions cut 4 bases from V and 0 bases from J, with 10 bases between. There are 15 residues in the CDR3. The germline gives CDR1 LGHNA, CDR2 YNFKEQ. CDR3 loop: CASSPSVYSNQPQHF. The DNA of the CDR3 is TGTGCCAGCAGCCCCTCCGTATATAGCAATCAGCCCCAGCATTTT.

The chain employs TRBV4-1 and TRBJ1-3, with D perhaps matching TRBD1 (5 bases). CDR1 and CDR2 (germline): MGHRA, YSYEKL. This CDR3 has 18 residues. Trimming removed 1 base at V and 0 bases at J, with 16 bases between. In DNA, the CDR3 is TGCGCCAGCAGCCAAGGGGGGGACCACCTCTTCTCTGGAAACACCATATATTTT. Translating it yields CASSQGGDHLFSGNTIYF.

The V gene is TRBV6-2 or TRBV6-3, the J gene TRBJ2-6; no clear D. Germline V gene lookup returns CDR1 MNHEY and CDR2 SVGEGT. V lost 5 bases and J lost 0, with 8 bases in between. The CDR3 runs 15 residues. CDR3 DNA sequence: TGTGCCAGCAGTGAGACTCTCTCTGGGGCCAACGTCCTGACTTTC. Protein sequence: CASSETLSGANVLTF.

This clone was recorded once. The chain is built from TRBV5-6 and TRBJ2-5; TRBD1 matches at 7 bases. The CDR3 has 12 amino acids. The V segment lost 7 bases and the J segment 5 bases; nucleotides outside the gene matches: 5. Germline V lookup: CDR1 SGHDT, CDR2 YYEEEE. DNA for the CDR3: TGTGCCAGCGAGGGGGCCCTCGAGACCCAGTACTTC. Encoded protein: CASEGALETQYF. Filled out from reference TRBV5-6 and TRBJ2-5, the complete variable domain reads DAGVTQSPTHLIKTRGQQVTLRCSPKSGHDTVSWYQQALGQGPQFIFQYYEEEERQRGNFPDRFSGHQFPNYSSELNVNALLLGDSALYLCASEGALETQYFGPGTRLLVL.

The chain recombines TRBV5-1 with TRBJ2-7, with 12 bases matching TRBD1. The junction had 5 bases not matched to a gene; V was cut back by 0 bases and J by 7 bases. Germline CDR1 SGHRS, CDR2 YFSETQ. The CDR3 runs 15 residues. The CDR3 DNA follows: TGCGCCAGCAGCTTGGAGGGACAGGGGGCGCTGGAGCAGTACTTC. Encoded protein: CASSLEGQGALEQYF.

The chain is built from TRBV18 and TRBJ2-2; TRBD1 matches at 9 bases. This CDR3 comprises 16 residues. The germline V gene encodes CDR1 KGHSH and CDR2 LQKENI. The J segment lost 5 bases and the V segment lost 3 bases, leaving 7 bases of the junction unmatched. The CDR3 DNA sequence: TGTGCCAGCTCACCGGAACAGGGGGCGCGAACCGGGGAGCTGTTTTTT. The encoded protein is CASSPEQGARTGELFF. Using reference TRBV18 and TRBJ2-2 for the parts outside the CDR3, the full variable domain is NAGVMQNPRHLVRRRGQEARLRCSPMKGHSHVYWYRQLPEEGLKFMVYLQKENIIDESGMPKERFSAEFPKEGPSILRIQQVVRGDSAAYFCASSPEQGARTGELFFGEGSRLTVL.

This clone occurred a few times. V and J are TRBV3-1 (or the pseudogene TRBV3-2) and TRBJ2-2, with TRBD2 matching over 9 bases. Per germline, CDR1 LGHDT and CDR2 YNNKEL (reference sequence). This CDR3 spans 15 amino acids. V shed 1 base, J shed 5 bases, and the junction held 2 bases outside the gene matches. The CDR3 sequence: CASSQGAGGTGELFF. The CDR3 nucleotides read TGTGCCAGCAGCCAAGGTGCGGGAGGGACCGGGGAGCTGTTTTTT.

The chain links TRBV18 to TRBJ1-3; 8 bases are shared with TRBD1. CDR3 length: 18 residues. Germline V lookup: CDR1 KGHSH, CDR2 LQKENI. V was pared by 0 bases and J by 0 bases, with 7 bases of the junction left unmatched. CDR3 bases: TGTGCCAGCTCACCACCGGGACAGGTGTTCAACTCTGGAAACACCATATATTTT. It specifies CASSPPGQVFNSGNTIYF. Filled out from reference TRBV18 and TRBJ1-3, the complete variable domain reads NAGVMQNPRHLVRRRGQEARLRCSPMKGHSHVYWYRQLPEEGLKFMVYLQKENIIDESGMPKERFSAEFPKEGPSILRIQQVVRGDSAAYFCASSPPGQVFNSGNTIYFGEGSWLTVV.